These T cell receptor beta chains were read from a single sample in a study of blood T cell repertoires in COVID-19. Libraries were prepared by immunoSEQ multiplex PCR; TCRdb keeps only in-frame clonotypes and omits some of them. Of about 230,000 clones listed, 87% are singletons. The specimen sequenced was peripheral blood. Receptors originate from a woman aged 18-29 years who had recovered from COVID-19. The CDR3 runs from the conserved cysteine through the conserved F or W.

J | V | CDR3
TRBJ2-5 | TRBV12-5 | CASGPTGFVTQYF
TRBJ2-2 | TRBV7-3 | CASSPGQLNTGELFF
TRBJ2-2 | TRBV11-2 | CASSSGVNTGELFF
TRBJ2-2 | TRBV5-1 | CASSFRQSNTGELFF
TRBJ2-2 | TRBV18 | CASSLTWPGKVGELFF
TRBJ2-7 | TRBV27 | CASSFFGLSPYEQYF
TRBJ2-7 | TRBV7-2 | CASSSSGRRSYEQYF
TRBJ2-1 | TRBV5-1 | CASSLGGLAGGHNEQFF
TRBJ2-1 | TRBV6-4 | CASSRTTYNEQFF
TRBJ2-3 | TRBV5-4 | CASSFGTSGSPDTQYF
TRBJ1-5 | TRBV25-1 | CASSDRDGDQPQHF
TRBJ1-2 | TRBV7-2 | CASSPLTDYGYTF
TRBJ1-4 | TRBV6-5 | CASSYGGVSGEKLFF
TRBJ1-4 | TRBV5-4 | CASSLAGETNEKLFF
TRBJ1-6 | TRBV28 | CASSFPGQGIRSYNSPLHF
TRBJ2-7 | TRBV18 | CASSPGGLGNFYEQYF
TRBJ2-6 | TRBV2 | CASTGTGIASGANVLTF
TRBJ1-2 | TRBV5-1 | CASSWDRGSDGYTF
TRBJ2-7 | TRBV27 | CASSSITRQGMYEQYF
TRBJ2-3 | TRBV13 | CASSLTTEGTDTQYF
TRBJ2-7 | TRBV5-1 | CASSVGLAELYEQYF
TRBJ1-2 | TRBV21-1 | CASSNTDRGNYGYTF
TRBJ1-3 | TRBV6-5 | CATSRSHTGNTIYF
TRBJ1-2 | TRBV3-1/TRBV3-2 | CASSRRDRVVYGYTF
TRBJ1-5 | TRBV5-8 | CASSLIKSGQANQPQHF
TRBJ2-1 | TRBV6-5 | CASSYGGNEQFF
TRBJ2-1 | TRBV2 | CASSEQGLAGVLNEQFF
TRBJ2-7 | TRBV11-2 | CASSWASGAYEQYF
TRBJ2-5 | TRBV4-2 | CASSQAPLAGQETQYF
TRBJ2-1 | TRBV5-1 | CASSPGLAGHRSSYNEQFF
TRBJ2-1 | TRBV3-1/TRBV3-2 | CASTKDIGEQFF
TRBJ2-1 | TRBV4-3 | CASSPRATINNEQFF
TRBJ2-3 | TRBV4-3 | CASSQDPLGGGLAPDTQYF
TRBJ2-1 | TRBV29-1 | CSEAFRGVTEQFF
TRBJ1-5 | TRBV3-1/TRBV3-2 | CASSLQQGGQPQHF